These 6 T cell receptor beta chains came from one sample sequenced in a study of shared clonotypes between healthy human individuals (dated by TCRdb to the early 2020s). CD8 naive samples consisted of CD45RO-negative cells that were positively selected for CCR7, yielding a CD45RA+CCR7+ population without TemRA cells. The method behind the library was the immunoSEQ multiplex PCR assay. TCRdb provides this immuneACCESS table in a form limited to in-frame rearrangements. Some clones are lacking; in checked studies, under half of them reflect an unresolved V gene, and why the rest are absent is not known. Within this sample are about 2 million clones, with about 95% of them counted one time only. The ten largest account for under 1.5% of the sample. The sample comprised naive CD8+ T cells sorted from blood. The sample's cell subset or site, from its label and the paper: CD45RA+CCR7+. These receptors came from a man younger than 35 in good health.

The chain recombines TRBV27 with TRBJ2-3; 9 nucleotides align to TRBD1. V was clipped by 7 bases and J by 3 bases; unmatched bases: 5. CDR3 length equals 14 residues. The germline V gene has CDR1 MNHEY and CDR2 SMNVEV (reference sequence). CDR3 in DNA: TGTGCCAGCACGCTAGGACAGGGGACAGATACGCAGTATTTT. Translated: CASTLGQGTDTQYF.

The rearrangement links TRBV4-1 to TRBJ2-5; 9 nucleotides match TRBD1. The V gene end was trimmed by 4 bases and the J gene end by 1 base; junction bases not matched to a gene: 7. The germline CDR1 and CDR2 sequences are MGHRA and YSYEKL. The CDR3 contains 16 residues. The CDR3 sequence: CASSLPGQGSQETQYF. In nucleotides, the CDR3 is TGCGCCAGCAGCCTACCGGGACAGGGTAGCCAAGAGACCCAGTACTTC.

The chain couples TRBV10-2 to TRBJ2-7; D may be TRBD1 (5 bases). The ends were cut back, 4 bases at V and 2 bases at J, with 12 bases in the middle. The CDR3 consists of 14 residues. Germline V gene sequence: CDR1 WSHSY, CDR2 SAAADI. CDR3 in DNA: TGCGCCAGCAGTGCGCAGGGTATCACCTACGAGCAGTACTTC. This encodes CASSAQGITYEQYF.

This chain joins TRBV11-1 and TRBJ1-3; D gene ambiguous. V was trimmed by 2 bases and J by 2 bases, leaving 7 bases between them. This CDR3 region has 14 residues. Per the germline V gene, CDR1 is SGHAT and CDR2 is FQDESV (reference sequence). CDR3 protein: CASSLRLAGNTIYF. The CDR3 region has the DNA TGTGCCAGCAGCTTAAGGCTCGCTGGAAACACCATATATTTT.

This sequence joins TRBV7-2 and TRBJ2-7; 12 bases are shared with TRBD2. Per germline, CDR1 SGHTA and CDR2 FQGNSA. The V gene end was trimmed by 5 bases and the J gene end by 1 base; junction bases not matched to a gene: 3. CDR3 length equals 15 residues. The chain's CDR3 is CASSMTSGSSYEQYF. The CDR3 region has the DNA TGTGCCAGCAGCATGACTAGCGGGAGTTCCTACGAGCAGTACTTC.

About this clone itself: Other DNA sequences in this specimen translate into the identical CDR3. The rearrangement joins TRBV6-5 to TRBJ2-1; D remains unclear. The CDR3 sequence is 11 residues long. Trimming removed 2 bases at V and 6 bases at J, with 2 bases between. Per germline, CDR1 MNHEY and CDR2 SVGAGI. CDR3 bases: TGTGCCAGCAGTTACGGCAATGAGCAGTTCTTC. The encoded protein is CASSYGNEQFF.